This T cell receptor (beta chain) was identified in a study of blood T cell repertoires in COVID-19 (dated by TCRdb to 2018 to 2021). Some background on the complete study: The collaborator samples originated in the United States, Italy and Spain and spanned the acute and convalescent phases of COVID-19. Samples came from the ongoing ImmuneRACE study (first 160 participants) plus 1,254 subjects from 6 global collaborators. The dataset comprised deeply sampled blood TCRbeta repertoires from subjects exposed to, actively infected with, or recovered from COVID-19. HLA class I and class II types, where available, came from metadata supplied by the sample provider rather than from assay-based typing. A de-identified subject ID, COVID-19 status, age in years and sex were almost always included in the sample metadata. The prospective study material was composed of cDNA or gDNA derived from T cells, B-cell-depleted T cells, or PBMCs. The repertoires were made available in a free public database intended to serve as a resource for research on the immune response to SARS-CoV-2.

TCRbeta CDR3 regions were amplified from genomic DNA using the immunoSEQ Assay, a bias-controlled multiplex PCR. The study's own analysis went as follows. Within the assay, amplification of reference gene primers was used to estimate how many nucleated cells each sample contained. To quantify the absolute abundance of each unique TCRbeta CDR3 rearrangement, sequence reads were collapsed and filtered. For each sample, productive Simpson clonality was calculated as the square root of Simpson's diversity index over productive rearrangements. This is the immuneACCESS table as TCRdb keeps it, with only in-frame sequences that have V and J called. A part of the clones is gone; compared with another copy, unresolved V genes explain less than half, and the rest is unexplained. Clonal size and the V and J genes are those of that table, whereas D and trimming came from the DNA. The sample table shows roughly 340,000 clones, and approximately 88% are seen once. The ten largest clones add up to 3% of the sample.

From the cysteine through the phenylalanine, the CDR3 covers 16 amino acids. Of the read, only the CDR3 DNA is kept; its 48 bases are in frame from base 1. What the authors observed across the whole study: Clinical and demographic metadata were provided uncurated, with the amount varying by source and participant.

As concerns this clone: Its antigen has not been determined. No base quality values were provided; no much bigger clone lies one nucleotide off.

In Seattle, one collaborating source enrolled patients while the infection was active and tracked those patients longitudinally over the course of disease. Whole blood was collected in K2EDTA tubes by collaborating institutions according to the institutions' own protocols. For TCRbeta analysis, collaborator samples were shipped as frozen whole blood, as isolated PBMCs, or as DNA extracted from either sample type. Sequences were obtained from peripheral blood. This TCR was recovered from a woman in her 30s with COVID-19, enrolled during active disease. The sequence is built from TRBV21-1 and TRBJ2-1; TRBD2, the table's D call, lacks a check against the DNA. TRBV21-1 is shown as a pseudogene. The DNA sequence is TGTGCCAGCATCACTAGCGGGACCAGCTCCTACAATGAGCAGTTCTTC. Its translation is CASITSGTSSYNEQFF.